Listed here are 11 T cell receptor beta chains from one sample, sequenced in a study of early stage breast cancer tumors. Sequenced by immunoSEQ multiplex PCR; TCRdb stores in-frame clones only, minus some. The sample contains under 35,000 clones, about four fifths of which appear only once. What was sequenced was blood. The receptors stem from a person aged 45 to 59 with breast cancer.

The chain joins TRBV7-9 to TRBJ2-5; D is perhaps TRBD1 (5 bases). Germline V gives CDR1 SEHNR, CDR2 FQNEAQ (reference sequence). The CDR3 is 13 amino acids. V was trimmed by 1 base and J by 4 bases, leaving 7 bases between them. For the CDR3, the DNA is TGTGCCAGCAGCTTAGTAGGGGCAGAGACCCAGTACTTC. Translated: CASSLVGAETQYF.

The CDR3 here is CASSPPKGAGGELFF. CDR3 bases: TGTGCCAGCAGCCCCCCCAAGGGGGCGGGCGGGGAGCTGTTTTTT. The chain is built from TRBV7-9 and TRBJ2-2; 7 bases are a match to TRBD1. From germline, CDR1 is SEHNR and CDR2 FQNEAQ (reference sequence). V shed 5 bases and J 7 bases; nucleotides not matched to a gene: 10. This CDR3 region has 15 residues. The full variable domain, rest sourced from reference TRBV7-9 and TRBJ2-2, is DTGVSQNPRHKITKRGQNVTFRCDPISEHNRLYWYRQTLGQGPEFLTYFQNEAQLEKSRLLSDRFSAERPKGSFSTLEIQRTEQGDSAMYLCASSPPKGAGGELFFGEGSRLTVL.

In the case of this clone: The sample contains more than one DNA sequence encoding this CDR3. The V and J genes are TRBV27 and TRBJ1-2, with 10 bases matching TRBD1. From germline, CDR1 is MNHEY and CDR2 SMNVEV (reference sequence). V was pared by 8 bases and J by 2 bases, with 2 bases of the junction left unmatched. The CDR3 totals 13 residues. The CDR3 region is CASWDRGNYGYTF. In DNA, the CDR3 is TGTGCCAGCTGGGACAGGGGAAACTATGGCTACACCTTC.

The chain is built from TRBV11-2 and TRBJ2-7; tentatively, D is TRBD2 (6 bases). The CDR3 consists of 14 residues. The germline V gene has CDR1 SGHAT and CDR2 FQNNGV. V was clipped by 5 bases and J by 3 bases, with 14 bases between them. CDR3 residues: CASSRATRSYEQYF. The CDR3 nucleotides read TGTGCCAGCAGCCGAGCGACTAGAAGCTACGAGCAGTACTTC.

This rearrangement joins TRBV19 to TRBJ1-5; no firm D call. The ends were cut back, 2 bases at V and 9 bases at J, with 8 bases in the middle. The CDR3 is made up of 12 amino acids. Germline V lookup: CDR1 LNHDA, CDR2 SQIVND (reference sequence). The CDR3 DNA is TGTGCCAGTAGTATACCGCTGGGGCCCCAGCATTTT. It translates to CASSIPLGPQHF. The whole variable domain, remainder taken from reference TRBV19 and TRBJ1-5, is DGGITQSPKYLFRKEGQNVTLSCEQNLNHDAMYWYRQDPGQGLRLIYYSQIVNDFQKGDIAEGYSVSREKKESFPLTVTSAQKNPTAFYLCASSIPLGPQHFGDGTRLSIL.

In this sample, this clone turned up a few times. The CDR3 DNA sequence: TGTGCCACCAGCAGAGAACCTTTGGGTGAAAAACTGTTTTTT. Translated, it gives CATSREPLGEKLFF. V usage is TRBV15 and J usage is TRBJ1-4; D remains ambiguous. Trimming shortened V by 0 bases and J by 7 bases, and 9 bases separated the two germline ends. This CDR3 has 14 amino acids. Germline CDR1 and CDR2: LNHNV and YYDKDF (reference sequence).

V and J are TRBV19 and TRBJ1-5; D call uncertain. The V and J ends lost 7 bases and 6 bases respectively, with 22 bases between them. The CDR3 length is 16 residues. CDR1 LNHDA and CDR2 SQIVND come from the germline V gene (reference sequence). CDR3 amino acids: CASTLLRSGSIQPQHF. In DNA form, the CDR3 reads TGTGCCAGTACCTTATTAAGGTCGGGTTCTATTCAGCCCCAGCATTTT.

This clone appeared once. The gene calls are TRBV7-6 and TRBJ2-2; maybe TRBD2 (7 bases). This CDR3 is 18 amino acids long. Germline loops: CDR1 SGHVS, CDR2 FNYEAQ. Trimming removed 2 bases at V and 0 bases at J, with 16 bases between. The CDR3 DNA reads TGTGCCAGCAGCTTACGGCCCCTGGGGGGGCCGAACACCGGGGAGCTGTTTTTT. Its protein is CASSLRPLGGPNTGELFF.

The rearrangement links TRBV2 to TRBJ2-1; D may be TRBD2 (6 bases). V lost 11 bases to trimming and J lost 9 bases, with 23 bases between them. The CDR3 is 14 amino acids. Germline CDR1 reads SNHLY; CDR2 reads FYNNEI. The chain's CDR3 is CAAPWDFSGGEQFF. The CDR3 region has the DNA TGTGCCGCTCCATGGGACTTTTCCGGGGGTGAGCAGTTCTTC.

CDR3 loop: CASSALGTGQYGYTF. The CDR3 nucleotides are TGTGCCAGCAGTGCCCTCGGGACAGGGCAATATGGCTACACCTTC. This chain uses TRBV25-1 with TRBJ1-2; 9 bases align to TRBD1. This CDR3 is built from 15 residues. The V and J ends lost 4 bases and 5 bases, in that order; junction bases with no gene match: 8. The V gene's germline CDR1 is MGHDK and CDR2 SYGVNS.

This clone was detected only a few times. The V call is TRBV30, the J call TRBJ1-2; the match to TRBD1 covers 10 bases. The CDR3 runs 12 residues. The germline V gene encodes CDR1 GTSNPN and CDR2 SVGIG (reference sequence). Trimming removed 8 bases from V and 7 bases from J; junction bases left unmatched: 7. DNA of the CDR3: TGTGCCCAAGGACAGGGGGTGGGTGGCTACACCTTC. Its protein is CAQGQGVGGYTF. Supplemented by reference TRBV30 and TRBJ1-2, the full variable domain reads SQTIHQWPATLVQPVGSPLSLECTVEGTSNPNLYWYRQAAGRGLQLLFYSVGIGQISSEVPQNLSASRPQDRQFILSSKKLLLSDSGFYLCAQGQGVGGYTFGSGTRLTVV.